Each of the 15 T cell receptor beta chains below was sequenced from the same sample in a study of response to subunit inactivated influenza vaccine. MiXCR, applied by TCRdb to the RT-PCR reads, yields one record per CDR3 protein. The repertoire holds 600,000 to 850,000 distinct CDR3 sequences, with 11% to 15% as singletons. This specimen consisted of PBMCs from blood, obtained approximately 15 days before vaccination. The receptor set was obtained from a man aged 50-59 years who received an inactivated influenza vaccine.

Concerning this clonotype itself: Sequence at one end of the junction differs from germline and may be a read error. V and J are TRBV28 and TRBJ1-1; 9 bases agree with TRBD1. This CDR3 is 15 amino acids long. CDR1 is MDHEN and CDR2 is SYDVKM in the germline V gene. The CDR3 spells CASSTPGQGGTEAFF. The CDR3 DNA reads as TGTGCTAGCAGTACGCCGGGACAGGGCGGCACTGAAGCTTTCTTT.

A few counts support this clonotype. This chain links TRBV5-1 with TRBJ2-3; no definite D call. V dropped 0 bases and J dropped 5 bases, with 16 bases sitting between them. This CDR3 has 16 amino acids. CDR1 is SGHRS, CDR2 YFSETQ, per germline. As DNA, the CDR3 is TGCGCCAGCAGCTTGGAGGCAGCGTCGATCTTAGATACGCAGTATTTT. This translates into CASSLEAASILDTQYF.

V gene TRBV7-2 combines with J gene TRBJ2-4; D gene uncertain. CDR3 length equals 17 residues. Germline loops: CDR1 SGHTA, CDR2 FQGNSA. Trimming left V 3 bases short and J 0 bases short, with 15 bases between. The CDR3 region is CASSLGLGSTAKNIQYF. In DNA form, the CDR3 reads TGTGCCAGCAGCTTGGGTCTGGGTTCGACAGCCAAAAACATTCAGTACTTC. The variable domain in full, with the rest retrieved from reference TRBV7-2 and TRBJ2-4, is GAGVSQSPSNKVTEKGKDVELRCDPISGHTALYWYRQSLGQGLEFLIYFQGNSAPDKSGLPSDRFSAERTGGSVSTLTIQRTQQEDSAVYLCASSLGLGSTAKNIQYFGAGTRLSVL.

The rearrangement links TRBV25-1 to TRBJ2-5; TRBD2 might be the D (6 bases). CDR1 and CDR2 from the germline V gene are MGHDK and SYGVNS. Trimming removed 4 bases at V and 4 bases at J, with 10 bases between. The CDR3 is 13 amino acids. The CDR3 reads CASSGGGLETQYF. The DNA of the CDR3 is TGTGCCAGCAGTGGAGGAGGGTTAGAGACCCAGTACTTC.

The chain couples TRBV12-3 or TRBV12-4 to TRBJ2-2; unclear D gene. The CDR3 consists of 12 residues. V lost 2 bases and J 7 bases, leaving 5 bases between the germline ends. In DNA form, the CDR3 reads TGTGCCAGCAGTTTATCTCTCGGGGAGCTGTTTTTT. Its protein is CASSLSLGELFF.

The V and J genes are TRBV15 and TRBJ2-3; perhaps TRBD2 as D (5 bases). V was clipped by 0 bases and J by 5 bases, with 12 bases between them. This CDR3 contains 15 residues. Per the germline V gene, CDR1 is LNHNV and CDR2 is YYDKDF (reference sequence). The CDR3 loop reads CATSRDLALLDTQYF. CDR3 nucleotides: TGTGCCACCAGCAGAGATCTAGCCCTCCTAGATACGCAGTATTTT. The variable domain in full, with the rest retrieved from reference TRBV15 and TRBJ2-3, is DAMVIQNPRYQVTQFGKPVTLSCSQTLNHNVMYWYQQKSSQAPKLLFHYYDKDFNNEADTPDNFQSRRPNTSFCFLDIRSPGLGDTAMYLCATSRDLALLDTQYFGPGTRLTVL.

The V call is TRBV20-1, the J call TRBJ2-1; TRBD2 matches at 9 bases. V gave up 5 bases and J gave up 6 bases; unmatched junction bases: 8. CDR3 length: 14 residues. Germline lookup yields CDR1 DFQATT and CDR2 SNEGSKA (reference sequence). DNA of the CDR3: TGCAGTGCTGCTCCGGGACTAGCCCGCAATGAGCAGTTCTTC. This encodes CSAAPGLARNEQFF.

The chain combines TRBV5-1 with TRBJ2-5, with 7 positions matching TRBD2. Trimming took 0 bases from V and 1 from J; bases not matched to a gene: 6. CDR3 length equals 16 residues. In germline, CDR1 is SGHRS, CDR2 YFSETQ. CDR3 DNA: TGCGCCAGCAGCTTGGCCGCTAGCGGCCGCCAAGAGACCCAGTACTTC. Its translation: CASSLAASGRQETQYF.

This clonotype has just a few counts. The chain has TRBV12-3 or TRBV12-4 and TRBJ2-2; D gene uncertain. V dropped 6 bases and J dropped 4 bases, with 12 bases sitting between them. This CDR3 region has 14 residues. The CDR3 spells CASSRSVRTGELFF. The CDR3 nucleotides read TGTGCCAGCAGCCGGTCGGTTCGCACCGGGGAGCTGTTTTTT.

In its sample, this clonotype was seen a few times. The J gene is TRBJ2-5, the V gene TRBV3-1; 10 positions match TRBD2. The V and J ends lost 5 bases and 7 bases, in that order; junction bases with no gene match: 4. Germline V gene data show CDR1 as LGHDT and CDR2 as YNNKEL (reference sequence). The CDR3 sequence is 13 residues long. This CDR3 reads CASSGTSVGTQYF. In DNA, the CDR3 is TGTGCCAGCAGCGGGACTAGCGTGGGGACCCAGTACTTC.

As regards this clonotype: At one of its ends the junction is not consistent with the germline gene, which may arise from a read error. The chain couples TRBV5-1 to TRBJ2-7; TRBD2 matches 7 bases. This CDR3 comprises 17 residues. CDR1 SGHRS and CDR2 YFSETQ come from the germline V gene. CDR3 coding DNA: TGCGCCAGCAGCTTGGCCGTGGGAGGGGTTTACTCCCACGAGCAGTACTTC. Amino acids: CASSLAVGGVYSHEQYF.

The CDR3 region is CASSSLSGGSYNEQFF. DNA of the CDR3: TGTGCCAGCAGTTCTCTTAGCGGGGGGTCTTACAATGAGCAGTTCTTC. The chain recombines TRBV28 with TRBJ2-1; TRBD2 matches at 10 bases. Unmatched junction bases numbered 7, after V lost 4 bases and J lost 4 bases. CDR1 and CDR2 (germline): MDHEN, SYDVKM. This CDR3 is built from 16 residues.

As to this clonotype: Since the CDR3 does not end with the conserved phenylalanine or tryptophan, this likely comes from a read error. The CDR3 DNA sequence: TGTGCCAGCAGTGTAGACAATGAGCAGTTCTCC. Translation gives CASSVDNEQFS. J is TRBJ2-1 and V is TRBV28; D gene uncertain. The germline gives CDR1 MDHEN, CDR2 SYDVKM. Trimming took off 5 bases at V and 5 bases at J, with 4 bases between the two ends. The CDR3 totals 11 residues.

The CDR3: CASSQYGTEAFF. Written as DNA, the CDR3 is TGTGCCAGCAGCCAGTACGGGACTGAAGCTTTCTTT. The chain carries TRBV3-1 and TRBJ1-1; D is unresolved. The CDR3 totals 12 residues. Germline V gene lookup returns CDR1 LGHDT and CDR2 YNNKEL (reference sequence). Trimming took off 3 bases at V and 5 bases at J, with 7 bases between the two ends.

The chain uses TRBV28 and TRBJ2-3; possible D gene TRBD1, 6 bases. V lost 0 bases to trimming and J lost 0 bases, with 10 bases between them. The germline gives CDR1 MDHEN, CDR2 SYDVKM. This CDR3 region has 16 residues. CDR3 residues: CASSLWGQTSTDTQYF. CDR3 coding DNA: TGTGCCAGCAGTTTATGGGGACAAACTAGCACAGATACGCAGTATTTT.